This T cell receptor beta chain was recovered during a study of CD8+ T cells in alopecia areata. Overall study: Treated patients received oral tofacitinib, 5 to 10 mg twice daily.

Sequencing relied on a cDNA template that was reverse transcribed from extracted RNA. Only in-frame clones appear in the TCRdb table, and some are missing; sequencing was by immunoSEQ multiplex PCR. The sample carries 150,000 or so clones, around 87% recorded once. The material sequenced was CD8+ T cells sorted from blood, taken at week 0. The TCR originated in a human donor with alopecia areata.

CDR3 sequence reads: CAWSEGLLDEQFF. The DNA of the CDR3 is TGTGCCTGGAGCGAAGGACTCCTCGATGAGCAGTTCTTC. The rearrangement uses TRBV30 and TRBJ2-1, with D possibly being TRBD2 (5 bases). CDR1 is GTSNPN, CDR2 SVGIG, per germline (reference sequence). This CDR3 region has 13 residues. Trimming cost V 3 bases and J 8 bases, with 14 bases left between them. The full variable domain, its missing parts supplied by reference TRBV30 and TRBJ2-1, is SQTIHQWPATLVQPVGSPLSLECTVEGTSNPNLYWYRQAAGRGLQLLFYSVGIGQISSEVPQNLSASRPQDRQFILSSKKLLLSDSGFYLCAWSEGLLDEQFFGPGTRLTVL.